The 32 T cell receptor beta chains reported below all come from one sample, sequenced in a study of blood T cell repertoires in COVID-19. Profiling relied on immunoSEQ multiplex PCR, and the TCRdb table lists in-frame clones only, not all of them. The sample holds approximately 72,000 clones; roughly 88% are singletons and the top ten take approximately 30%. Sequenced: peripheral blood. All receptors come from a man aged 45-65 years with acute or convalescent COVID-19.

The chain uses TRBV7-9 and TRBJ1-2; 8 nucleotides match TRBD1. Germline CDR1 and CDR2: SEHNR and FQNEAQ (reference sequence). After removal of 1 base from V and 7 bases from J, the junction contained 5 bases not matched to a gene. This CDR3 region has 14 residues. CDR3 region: CASSLGQGAGGYTF. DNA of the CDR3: TGTGCCAGCAGCTTAGGGCAGGGGGCCGGTGGCTACACCTTC.

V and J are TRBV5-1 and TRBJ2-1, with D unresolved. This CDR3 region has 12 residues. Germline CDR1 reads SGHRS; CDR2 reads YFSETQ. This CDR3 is CDTGDEYNEQFF. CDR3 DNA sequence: TGCGACACCGGAGATGAATACAATGAGCAGTTCTTC. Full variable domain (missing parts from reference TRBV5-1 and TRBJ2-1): KAGVTQTPRYLIKTRGQQVTLSCSPISGHRSVSWYQQTPGQGLQFLFEYFSETQRNKGNFPGRFSGRQFSNSRSEMNVSTLELGDSALYLCDTGDEYNEQFFGPGTRLTVL.

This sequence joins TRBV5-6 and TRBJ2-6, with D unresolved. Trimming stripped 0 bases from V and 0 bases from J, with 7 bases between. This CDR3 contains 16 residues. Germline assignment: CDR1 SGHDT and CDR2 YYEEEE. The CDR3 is CASSLEQSSGANVLTF. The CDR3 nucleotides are TGTGCCAGCAGCTTGGAACAGTCCTCTGGGGCCAACGTCCTGACTTTC.

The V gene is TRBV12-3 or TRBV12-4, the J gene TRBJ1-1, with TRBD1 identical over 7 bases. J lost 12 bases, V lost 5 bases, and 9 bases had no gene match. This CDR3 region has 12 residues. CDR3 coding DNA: TGTGCCAGCAGTACCCCGACAGGGATATCTTTCTTT. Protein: CASSTPTGISFF.

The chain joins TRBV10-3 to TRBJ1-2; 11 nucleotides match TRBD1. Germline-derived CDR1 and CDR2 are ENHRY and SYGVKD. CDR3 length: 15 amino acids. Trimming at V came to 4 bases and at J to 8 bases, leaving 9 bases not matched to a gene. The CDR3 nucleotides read TGTGCCATCAGTGGGACAGGGGGCACCGCTGAGGGCTACACCTTC. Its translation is CAISGTGGTAEGYTF.

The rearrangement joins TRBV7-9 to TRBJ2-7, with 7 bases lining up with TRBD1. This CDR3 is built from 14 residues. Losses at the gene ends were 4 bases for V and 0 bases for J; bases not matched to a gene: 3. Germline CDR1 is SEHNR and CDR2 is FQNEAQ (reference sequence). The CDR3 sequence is CASSSDRSSYEQYF. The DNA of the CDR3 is TGTGCCAGCAGCTCGGACAGGAGCTCCTACGAGCAGTACTTC.

Here the CDR3 reads CASGKRSTEAFF. In DNA form, the CDR3 reads TGTGCCAGCGGGAAGAGGTCCACTGAAGCTTTCTTT. The genes are TRBV19 and TRBJ1-1, with D unclear. There are 12 residues in the CDR3. Trimming pared 9 bases from V and 4 bases from J, leaving 12 bases between. Germline V gene data show CDR1 as LNHDA and CDR2 as SQIVND (reference sequence). Full variable domain (missing parts from reference TRBV19 and TRBJ1-1): DGGITQSPKYLFRKEGQNVTLSCEQNLNHDAMYWYRQDPGQGLRLIYYSQIVNDFQKGDIAEGYSVSREKKESFPLTVTSAQKNPTAFYLCASGKRSTEAFFGQGTRLTVV.

As DNA, the CDR3 is TGCGCCAGCAGTGAGTCGGGACAGTCCTGGGAGCAGTACTTC. This encodes CASSESGQSWEQYF. V gene TRBV10-1 combines with J gene TRBJ2-7; TRBD1 matches 7 bases. CDR1 WNHNN and CDR2 SYGVQD come from the germline V gene (reference sequence). V trimming: 0 bases; J trimming: 7 bases; junction bases outside the gene matches: 6. This CDR3 spans 14 amino acids.

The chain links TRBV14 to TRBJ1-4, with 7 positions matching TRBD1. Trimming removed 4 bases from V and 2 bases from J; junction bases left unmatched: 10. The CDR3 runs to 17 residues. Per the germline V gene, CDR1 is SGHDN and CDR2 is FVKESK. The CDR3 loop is CASSRKRQGSTNEKLFF. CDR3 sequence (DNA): TGTGCCAGCAGCCGCAAACGACAGGGAAGTACTAATGAAAAACTGTTTTTT.

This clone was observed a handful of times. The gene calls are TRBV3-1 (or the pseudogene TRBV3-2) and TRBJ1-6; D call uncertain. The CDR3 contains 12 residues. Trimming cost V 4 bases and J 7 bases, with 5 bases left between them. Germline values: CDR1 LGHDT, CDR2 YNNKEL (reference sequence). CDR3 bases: TGTGCCAGCAGCCTTATGAATTCACCCCTCCACTTT. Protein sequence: CASSLMNSPLHF.

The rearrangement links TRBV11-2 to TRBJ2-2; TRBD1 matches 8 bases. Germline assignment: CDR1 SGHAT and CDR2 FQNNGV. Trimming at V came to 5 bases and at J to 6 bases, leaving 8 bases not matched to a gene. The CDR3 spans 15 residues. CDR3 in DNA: TGTGCCAGCAGCCTCCGGACAGGGCCGGCCGGGGAGCTGTTTTTT. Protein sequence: CASSLRTGPAGELFF. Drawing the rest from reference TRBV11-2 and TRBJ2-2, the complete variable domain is EAGVAQSPRYKIIEKRQSVAFWCNPISGHATLYWYQQILGQGPKLLIQFQNNGVVDDSQLPKDRFSAERLKGVDSTLKIQPAKLEDSAVYLCASSLRTGPAGELFFGEGSRLTVL.

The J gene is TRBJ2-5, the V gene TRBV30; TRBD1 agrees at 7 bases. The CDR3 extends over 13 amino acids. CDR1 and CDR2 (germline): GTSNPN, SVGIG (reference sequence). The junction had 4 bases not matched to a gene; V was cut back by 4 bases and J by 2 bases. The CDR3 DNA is TGTGCCTGGACGGGGACAGCGCAAGAGACCCAGTACTTC. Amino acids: CAWTGTAQETQYF. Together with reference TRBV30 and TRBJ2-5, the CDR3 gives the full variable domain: SQTIHQWPATLVQPVGSPLSLECTVEGTSNPNLYWYRQAAGRGLQLLFYSVGIGQISSEVPQNLSASRPQDRQFILSSKKLLLSDSGFYLCAWTGTAQETQYFGPGTRLLVL.

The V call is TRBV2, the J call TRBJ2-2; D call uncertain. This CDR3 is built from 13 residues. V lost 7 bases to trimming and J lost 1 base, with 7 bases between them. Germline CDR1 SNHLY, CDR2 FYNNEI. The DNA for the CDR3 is TGTGCCAGCACCGGAGTGAACACCGGGGAGCTGTTTTTT. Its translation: CASTGVNTGELFF. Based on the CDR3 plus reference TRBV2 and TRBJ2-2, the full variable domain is EPEVTQTPSHQVTQMGQEVILRCVPISNHLYFYWYRQILGQKVEFLVSFYNNEISEKSEIFDDQFSVERPDGSNFTLKIRSTKLEDSAMYFCASTGVNTGELFFGEGSRLTVL.

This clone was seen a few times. The chain's CDR3 is CASSLQGTAAQPLHF. In DNA, the CDR3 is TGCGCCAGCAGCTTGCAAGGGACAGCGGCGCAGCCCCTCCACTTT. This rearrangement joins TRBV5-1 to TRBJ1-6; 7 nucleotides line up with TRBD1. Per the germline V gene, CDR1 is SGHRS and CDR2 is YFSETQ. This CDR3 comprises 15 residues. Germline trimming cut 1 base from V and 13 bases from J; bases unmatched to any gene: 11.

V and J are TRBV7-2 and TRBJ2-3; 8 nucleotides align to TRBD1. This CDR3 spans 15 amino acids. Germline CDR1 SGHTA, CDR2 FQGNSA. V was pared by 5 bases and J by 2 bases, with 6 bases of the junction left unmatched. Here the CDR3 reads CASSRRDRFTDTQYF. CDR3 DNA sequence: TGTGCCAGCAGCCGCCGGGACAGGTTCACAGATACGCAGTATTTT.

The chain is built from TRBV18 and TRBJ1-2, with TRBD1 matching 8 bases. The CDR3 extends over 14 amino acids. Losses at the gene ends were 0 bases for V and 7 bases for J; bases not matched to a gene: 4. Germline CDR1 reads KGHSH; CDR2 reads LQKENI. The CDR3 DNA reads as TGTGCCAGCTCACCACCGGACAGGGTAGCTGGCTACACCTTC. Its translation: CASSPPDRVAGYTF.

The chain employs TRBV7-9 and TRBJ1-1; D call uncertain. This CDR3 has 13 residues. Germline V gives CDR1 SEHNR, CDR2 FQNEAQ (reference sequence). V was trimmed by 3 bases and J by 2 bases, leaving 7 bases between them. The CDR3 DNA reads TGTGCCAGCAGCTTCGAGAGCAACACTGAAGCTTTCTTT. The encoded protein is CASSFESNTEAFF.

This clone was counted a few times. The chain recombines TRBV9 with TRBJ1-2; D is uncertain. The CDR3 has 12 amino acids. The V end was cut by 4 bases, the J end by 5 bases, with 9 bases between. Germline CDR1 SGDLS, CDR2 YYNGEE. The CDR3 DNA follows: TGTGCCAGCAGCCGCGGGGTTTATGGCTACACCTTC. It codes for CASSRGVYGYTF.

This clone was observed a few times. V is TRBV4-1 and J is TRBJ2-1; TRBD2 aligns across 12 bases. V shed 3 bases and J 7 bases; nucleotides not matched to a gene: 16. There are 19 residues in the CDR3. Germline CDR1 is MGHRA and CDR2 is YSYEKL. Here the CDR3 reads CASSHIRGLAGGKGNEQFF. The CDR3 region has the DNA TGCGCCAGCAGCCACATAAGGGGCCTAGCGGGGGGGAAAGGGAATGAGCAGTTCTTC.

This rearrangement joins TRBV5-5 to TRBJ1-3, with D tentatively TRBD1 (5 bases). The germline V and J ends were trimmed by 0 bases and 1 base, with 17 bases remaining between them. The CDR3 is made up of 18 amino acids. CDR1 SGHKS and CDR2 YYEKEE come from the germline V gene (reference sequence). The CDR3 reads CASSLDWVREASGNTIYF. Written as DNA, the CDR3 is TGTGCCAGCAGCTTGGATTGGGTCAGGGAGGCATCTGGAAACACCATATATTTT.

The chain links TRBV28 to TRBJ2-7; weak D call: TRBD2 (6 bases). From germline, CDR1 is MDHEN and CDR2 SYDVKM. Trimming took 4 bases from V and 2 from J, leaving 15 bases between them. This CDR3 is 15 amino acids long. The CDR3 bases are TGTGCCAGCAGTTCTACCGTGGGACTGACCTACGAGCAGTACTTC. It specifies CASSSTVGLTYEQYF.

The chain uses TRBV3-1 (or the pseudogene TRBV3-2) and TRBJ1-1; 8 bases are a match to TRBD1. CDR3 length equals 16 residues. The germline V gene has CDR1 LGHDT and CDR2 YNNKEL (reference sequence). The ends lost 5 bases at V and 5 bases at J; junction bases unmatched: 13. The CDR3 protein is CASSAGTGALRTEAFF. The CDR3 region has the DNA TGTGCCAGCAGCGCTGGGACAGGTGCCTTGAGAACTGAAGCTTTCTTT.

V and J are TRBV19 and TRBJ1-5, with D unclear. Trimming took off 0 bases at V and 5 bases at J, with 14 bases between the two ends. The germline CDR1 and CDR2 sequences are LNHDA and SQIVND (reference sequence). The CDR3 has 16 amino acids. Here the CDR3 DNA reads TGTGCCAGTAGTATAGATAACGGGAGGCCTGATCAGCCCCAGCATTTT. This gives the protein CASSIDNGRPDQPQHF.

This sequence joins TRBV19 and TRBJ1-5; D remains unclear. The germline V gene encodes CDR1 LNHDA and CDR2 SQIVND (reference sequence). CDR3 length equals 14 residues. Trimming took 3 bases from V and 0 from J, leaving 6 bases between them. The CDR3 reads CASSMANSNQPQHF. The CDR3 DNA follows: TGTGCCAGTAGTATGGCAAATAGCAATCAGCCCCAGCATTTT.

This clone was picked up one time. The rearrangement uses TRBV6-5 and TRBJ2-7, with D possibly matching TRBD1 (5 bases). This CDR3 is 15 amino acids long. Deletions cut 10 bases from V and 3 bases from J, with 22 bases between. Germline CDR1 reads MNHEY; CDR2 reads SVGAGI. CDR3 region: CATALAGMGLYEQYF. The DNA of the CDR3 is TGTGCCACCGCACTGGCAGGGATGGGGCTCTACGAGCAGTACTTC.

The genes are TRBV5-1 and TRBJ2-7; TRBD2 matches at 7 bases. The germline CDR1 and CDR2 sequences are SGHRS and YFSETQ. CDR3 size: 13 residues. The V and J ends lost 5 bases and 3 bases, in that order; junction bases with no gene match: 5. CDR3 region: CASRWEGNYEQYF. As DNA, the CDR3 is TGCGCCAGCAGATGGGAGGGAAACTACGAGCAGTACTTC.

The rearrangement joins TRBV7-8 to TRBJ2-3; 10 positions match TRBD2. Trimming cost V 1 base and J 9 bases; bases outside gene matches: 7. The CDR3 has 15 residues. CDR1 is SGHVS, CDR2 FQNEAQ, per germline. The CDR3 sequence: CASSLGASGGPTQYF. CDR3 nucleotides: TGTGCCAGCAGCTTAGGAGCTAGCGGGGGTCCAACGCAGTATTTT.

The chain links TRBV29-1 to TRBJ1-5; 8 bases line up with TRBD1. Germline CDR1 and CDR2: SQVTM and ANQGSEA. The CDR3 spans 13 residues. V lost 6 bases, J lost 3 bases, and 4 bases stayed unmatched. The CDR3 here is CSVGQGPNQPQHF. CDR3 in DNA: TGCAGCGTCGGACAGGGCCCCAATCAGCCCCAGCATTTT.

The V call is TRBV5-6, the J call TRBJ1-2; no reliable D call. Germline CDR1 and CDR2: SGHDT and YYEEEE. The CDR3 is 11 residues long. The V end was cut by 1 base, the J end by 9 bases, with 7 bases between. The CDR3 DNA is TGTGCCAGCAGCTTGAGCGGCCGCTACACCTTC. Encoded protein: CASSLSGRYTF.

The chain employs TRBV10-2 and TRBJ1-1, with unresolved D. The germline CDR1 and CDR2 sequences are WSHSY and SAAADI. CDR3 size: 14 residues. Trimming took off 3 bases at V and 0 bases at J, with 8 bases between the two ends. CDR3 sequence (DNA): TGCGCCAGCAGTGACTACAGACTGAACACTGAAGCTTTCTTT. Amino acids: CASSDYRLNTEAFF.

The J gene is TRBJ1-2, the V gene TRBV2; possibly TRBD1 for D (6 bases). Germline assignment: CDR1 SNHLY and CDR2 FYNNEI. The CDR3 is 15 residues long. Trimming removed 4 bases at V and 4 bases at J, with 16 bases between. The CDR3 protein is CASSGGGRLPYGYTF. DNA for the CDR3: TGTGCCAGCAGTGGCGGGGGGCGACTTCCCTATGGCTACACCTTC.

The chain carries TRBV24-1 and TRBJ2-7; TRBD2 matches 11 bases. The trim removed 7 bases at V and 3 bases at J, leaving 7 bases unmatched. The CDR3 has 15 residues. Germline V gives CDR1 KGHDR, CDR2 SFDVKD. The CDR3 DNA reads TGTGCCACCAGAGACCCTCTAGCGGGGGGCTACGAGCAGTACTTC. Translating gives CATRDPLAGGYEQYF.